This TCR beta chain emerged from a study of blood T cell repertoires in COVID-19. Turning to the study itself: The samples span acute and convalescent COVID-19 from the United States, Italy and Spain. Nucleic acid was either cDNA or gDNA, and it came from T cells, B-cell-depleted T cells, or PBMCs.

Original analysis: For nucleated cells, counts were estimated from reference gene primer amplification. Libraries were prepared by immunoSEQ multiplex PCR; TCRdb keeps only in-frame clonotypes and omits some of them. V and J calls and clone size follow that table, whereas D and trimming were derived from the DNA. The table shows 75,000 to 95,000 clones, with around 90% occurring only once. The specimen was peripheral blood. This sequence originates from a man over 45 with active COVID-19.

The CDR3 region has the DNA TGTGCCAGCAGCTTGTGGTCGCAGGGACTAGCGGCTCCATCCTACGAGCAGTACTTC. Its protein product is CASSLWSQGLAAPSYEQYF. The chain joins TRBV5-8 to TRBJ2-7, with 11 nucleotides matching TRBD2. The CDR3 is 19 residues long. Germline V CDR1 and CDR2: SGHTS, YDEGEE. The trim removed 1 base at V and 1 base at J, leaving 13 bases unmatched.